These 17 T cell receptor beta chains were sequenced from one sample in a study of immune evolution from preneoplasia to lung adenocarcinoma. Some clones are missing from TCRdb's copy, which holds only in-frame ones; the method was immunoSEQ multiplex PCR. The data show about 6,000 clones, almost 80% seen once. The sample consisted of FFPE minimally invasive lung adenocarcinoma tissue. Receptor source: a person over 45 with lung adenocarcinoma.

The J gene is TRBJ1-5, the V gene TRBV6-1; D gene ambiguous. The CDR3 runs to 15 residues. Germline V lookup: CDR1 MNHNS, CDR2 SASEGT. The V and J ends lost 3 bases and 1 base respectively, with 10 bases between them. CDR3 sequence: CASSEVVKSNQPQHF. CDR3 bases: TGTGCCAGCAGTGAGGTAGTAAAGAGCAATCAGCCCCAGCATTTT.

This rearrangement joins TRBV18 to TRBJ1-1; D is unresolved. Trimming shortened V by 5 bases and J by 8 bases, and 18 bases separated the two germline ends. The CDR3 has 14 residues. Germline V gene sequence: CDR1 KGHSH, CDR2 LQKENI. The CDR3 DNA is TGTGCCAGCTCATCGAAAGGATGGGCCACGGAAGCTTTCTTT. Amino acids: CASSSKGWATEAFF.

The chain uses TRBV28 and TRBJ2-2; TRBD1 matches at 11 bases. Losses at the gene ends were 10 bases for V and 8 bases for J; bases not matched to a gene: 6. CDR3 length: 13 amino acids. Germline-derived CDR1 and CDR2 are MDHEN and SYDVKM. CDR3 in DNA: TGTGCCACACGGGACAGGGGGGGAGGGGAGCTGTTTTTT. Protein product: CATRDRGGGELFF.

The chain employs TRBV7-9 and TRBJ2-1, with TRBD2 identical over 7 bases. The ends lost 1 base at V and 7 bases at J; junction bases unmatched: 4. The CDR3 loop spans 14 amino acids. The germline V gene encodes CDR1 SEHNR and CDR2 FQNEAQ (reference sequence). The CDR3 DNA is TGTGCCAGCAGCTTAGTTGGGACTACGAATGAGCAGTTCTTC. Protein: CASSLVGTTNEQFF.

This sequence joins TRBV5-1 and TRBJ1-4, with a possible D match to TRBD1 (5 bases). In germline, CDR1 is SGHRS, CDR2 YFSETQ. Trimming cost V 4 bases and J 2 bases, with 15 bases left between them. CDR3 length equals 16 residues. The CDR3 DNA reads TGCGCCAGCAGCCTGGGGCGACAGAACACTAATGAAAAACTGTTTTTT. Amino acids: CASSLGRQNTNEKLFF. Full variable domain (outside the CDR3, taken from reference TRBV5-1 and TRBJ1-4): KAGVTQTPRYLIKTRGQQVTLSCSPISGHRSVSWYQQTPGQGLQFLFEYFSETQRNKGNFPGRFSGRQFSNSRSEMNVSTLELGDSALYLCASSLGRQNTNEKLFFGSGTQLSVL.

The rearrangement links TRBV27 to TRBJ2-3; TRBD1 agrees at 8 bases. V dropped 8 bases and J dropped 0; count of bases not matched to a gene: 4. The CDR3 is made up of 14 amino acids. Germline CDR1 is MNHEY and CDR2 is SMNVEV (reference sequence). The CDR3 DNA reads TGTGCCAGCTCTTGGACAGGGAGCACAGATACGCAGTATTTT. Protein sequence: CASSWTGSTDTQYF.

This rearrangement joins TRBV29-1 to TRBJ2-1; a possible D gene is TRBD1 (5 bases). V lost 7 bases, J lost 9 bases, and 22 bases lay in between. CDR1 is SQVTM and CDR2 is ANQGSEA in the germline V gene. This CDR3 comprises 14 residues. Written as DNA, the CDR3 is TGCAGCGCTGCGAGGACAACTCTAGACGGTGAGCAGTTCTTC. Translated, it gives CSAARTTLDGEQFF.

The rearrangement uses TRBV11-2 and TRBJ2-3; 8 nucleotides match TRBD2. This CDR3 is 14 amino acids long. The germline V gene encodes CDR1 SGHAT and CDR2 FQNNGV. V lost 1 base and J lost 7; bases outside the gene matches: 4. CDR3 region: CASSLARGEYTQYF. The CDR3, as DNA: TGTGCCAGCAGCTTAGCGCGGGGGGAATATACGCAGTATTTT.

This clone was seen only once. This chain links TRBV29-1 with TRBJ2-5; no definite D call. CDR1 and CDR2 from the germline V gene are SQVTM and ANQGSEA. V dropped 6 bases and J dropped 5 bases, with 10 bases sitting between them. The CDR3 sequence is 11 residues long. In nucleotides, the CDR3 is TGCAGCGTCCGCGCTGGGGAGACCCAGTACTTC. This sequence encodes CSVRAGETQYF.

Turning to this clone: Relative to the germline gene, one junction end is altered; a read error may explain this. This chain links TRBV20-1 with TRBJ1-2; 7 positions match TRBD1. The CDR3 consists of 11 residues. Germline V gives CDR1 DFQATT, CDR2 SNEGSKA (reference sequence). CDR3 sequence: CSARPFGTAVF. DNA of the CDR3: TGCAGTGCTAGACCCTTCGGGACAGCGGTCTTC.

The V gene is TRBV7-8, the J gene TRBJ1-6, with a possible D match to TRBD1 (5 bases). The CDR3 runs 14 residues. In germline, CDR1 is SGHVS, CDR2 FQNEAQ. V dropped 6 bases and J dropped 4 bases, with 10 bases sitting between them. The CDR3 loop is CASRTGTYNSPLHF. CDR3 DNA sequence: TGTGCCAGCAGGACCGGGACTTATAATTCACCCCTCCACTTT. Full variable domain (outside the CDR3, taken from reference TRBV7-8 and TRBJ1-6): GAGVSQSPRYKVAKRGQDVALRCDPISGHVSLFWYQQALGQGPEFLTYFQNEAQLDKSGLPSDRFFAERPEGSVSTLKIQRTQQEDSAVYLCASRTGTYNSPLHFGNGTRLTVT.

The chain combines TRBV10-2 with TRBJ1-5, with D unclear. V was clipped by 3 bases and J by 12 bases, with 18 bases between them. This CDR3 contains 14 residues. The V gene's germline CDR1 is WSHSY and CDR2 SAAADI. The CDR3 DNA is TGCGCCAGCAGTGATACGTACACGGCAACGTTCCAGCATTTT. The encoded protein is CASSDTYTATFQHF.

As to this clone: A junction end diverges from the germline sequence, so it may reflect a read error. V gene TRBV2 combines with J gene TRBJ2-2; D gene unclear. Per germline, CDR1 SNHLY and CDR2 FYNNEI. The CDR3 is made up of 14 amino acids. CDR3 DNA: TGTGCCAGCAGAGAAGGACGGAACACCGGGGAGCTGTTTTTT. This codes for CASREGRNTGELFF.

This clone was observed a handful of times. The chain has TRBV7-3 and TRBJ1-1; D gene unclear. CDR1 is SGHTA, CDR2 FQGTGA, per germline. Between the trimmed V and J ends, which lost 2 bases and 1 base, there was a span of 5 bases. The CDR3 loop spans 13 amino acids. The CDR3 loop is CASSLGENTEAFF. The CDR3, as DNA: TGTGCCAGCAGCTTAGGGGAGAACACTGAAGCTTTCTTT.

The rearrangement links TRBV4-2 to TRBJ2-7; D is ambiguous. Per the germline V gene, CDR1 is LGHNA and CDR2 is YNFKEQ. Trimming pared 1 base from V and 6 bases from J, leaving 4 bases between. The length of the CDR3 is 11 residues. CDR3 nucleotides: TGTGCCAGCAGCCAAGGTCCCGAGCAGTACTTC. Its protein product is CASSQGPEQYF.

The chain joins TRBV5-1 to TRBJ1-2; TRBD1 is a possible D gene (5 bases). The V end lost 0 bases, the J end lost 8 bases, and 17 bases lay between the germline ends. The CDR3 is 15 residues long. Germline V CDR1 and CDR2: SGHRS, YFSETQ. Here the CDR3 DNA reads TGCGCCAGCAGCTTGGGTCAGACAACACAGGAGGGCTACACCTTC. It codes for CASSLGQTTQEGYTF.

A few counts support this clone. This chain links TRBV7-9 with TRBJ1-2; the D gene is possibly TRBD1 (5 bases). V was trimmed by 7 bases and J by 4 bases, leaving 13 bases between them. CDR3 size: 13 residues. CDR1 is SEHNR and CDR2 is FQNEAQ in the germline V gene (reference sequence). CDR3 bases: TGTGCCAGCAATAGGGACGGATCCTATGGCTACACCTTC. It translates to CASNRDGSYGYTF.